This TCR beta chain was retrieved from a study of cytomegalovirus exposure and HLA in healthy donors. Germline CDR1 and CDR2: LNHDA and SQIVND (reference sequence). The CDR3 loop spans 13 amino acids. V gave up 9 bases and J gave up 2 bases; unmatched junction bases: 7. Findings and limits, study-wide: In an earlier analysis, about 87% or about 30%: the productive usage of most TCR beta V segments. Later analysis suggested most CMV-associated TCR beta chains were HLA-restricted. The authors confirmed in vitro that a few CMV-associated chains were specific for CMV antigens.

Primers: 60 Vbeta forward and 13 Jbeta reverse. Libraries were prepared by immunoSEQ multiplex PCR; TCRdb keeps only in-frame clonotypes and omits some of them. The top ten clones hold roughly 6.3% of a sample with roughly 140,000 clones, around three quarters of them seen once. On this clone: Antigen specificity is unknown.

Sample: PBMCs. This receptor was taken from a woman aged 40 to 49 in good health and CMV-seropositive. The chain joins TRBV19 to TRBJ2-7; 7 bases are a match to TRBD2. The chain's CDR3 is CASSGTTPYEQYF. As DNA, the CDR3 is TGTGCCAGCAGCGGGACTACACCCTACGAGCAGTACTTC.